Below are 19 T cell receptor beta chains sequenced from a single sample in a study of blood T cell repertoires in COVID-19 (dated by TCRdb to the early 2020s). Library creation used the immunoSEQ multiplex PCR assay. The immuneACCESS repertoire file appears here via TCRdb, limited to in-frame rearrangements. These files lack a portion of the clones; in checked studies, under half of the deficit traces to unresolved V genes, and the cause of the others is not known. For this sample there are a few hundred thousand clones; roughly 89% appear just once. Jointly, the top ten make up 6.8% of the sample. The specimen sequenced was PBMCs or T cells enriched from blood (not recorded which). These TCRs come from a woman in her thirties or forties who had recovered from COVID-19.

The V call is TRBV29-1, the J call TRBJ1-2; 9 nucleotides agree with TRBD1. The V and J ends lost 4 bases and 7 bases, in that order; junction bases with no gene match: 10. CDR3 length: 14 residues. Germline assignment: CDR1 SQVTM and CDR2 ANQGSEA. The CDR3 DNA reads TGCAGCGTTGTCGGGGGACAGGGATATCGTGGCTACACCTTC. It specifies CSVVGGQGYRGYTF.

The chain links TRBV6-5 to TRBJ1-5; no definite D call. Germline loops: CDR1 MNHEY, CDR2 SVGAGI. The CDR3 extends over 14 amino acids. Trimming cost V 2 bases and J 6 bases, with 11 bases left between them. CDR3 nucleotides: TGTGCCAGCAGTTACGGGCAGGATCTTCAGCCCCAGCATTTT. Protein product: CASSYGQDLQPQHF.

This clone has a single count. The chain couples TRBV7-8 to TRBJ2-7; 12 bases are a match to TRBD2. Trimming at V came to 1 base and at J to 3 bases, leaving 4 bases not matched to a gene. The CDR3 spans 16 residues. Germline V gene sequence: CDR1 SGHVS, CDR2 FQNEAQ. The CDR3 here is CASSLGTSGINYEQYF. The CDR3 DNA reads TGTGCCAGCAGCTTAGGGACTAGCGGGATCAACTACGAGCAGTACTTC. The whole variable domain, filled in from reference TRBV7-8 and TRBJ2-7, reads GAGVSQSPRYKVAKRGQDVALRCDPISGHVSLFWYQQALGQGPEFLTYFQNEAQLDKSGLPSDRFFAERPEGSVSTLKIQRTQQEDSAVYLCASSLGTSGINYEQYFGPGTRLTVT.

The J gene is TRBJ2-1, the V gene TRBV6-5; TRBD2 is a possible D gene (5 bases). This CDR3 comprises 15 residues. Germline assignment: CDR1 MNHEY and CDR2 SVGAGI. Deletions cut 6 bases from V and 6 bases from J, with 18 bases between. DNA of the CDR3: TGTGCCAGCAGCCATAGCGAGAGCACGGGCAATGAGCAGTTCTTC. Protein product: CASSHSESTGNEQFF.

This sequence joins TRBV5-1 and TRBJ2-2; no definite D call. Trimming shortened V by 4 bases and J by 5 bases, and 9 bases separated the two germline ends. CDR3 length: 13 amino acids. CDR1 and CDR2 from the germline V gene are SGHRS and YFSETQ. The CDR3 coding sequence is TGCGCCAGCAGCGCGGCCGTTACCGGGGAGCTGTTTTTT. It codes for CASSAAVTGELFF.

The chain links TRBV3-1 (or the pseudogene TRBV3-2) to TRBJ1-5; D uncertain. Germline V gene lookup returns CDR1 LGHDT and CDR2 YNNKEL (reference sequence). V dropped 1 base and J dropped 4 bases, with 11 bases sitting between them. The CDR3 runs to 15 residues. The CDR3 sequence: CASSQGRSNNQPQHF. The CDR3 bases are TGTGCCAGCAGCCAAGGGAGGTCAAATAATCAGCCCCAGCATTTT.

This chain uses TRBV11-2 with TRBJ1-5, with a weak D call TRBD1 (6 bases). The CDR3 is 15 residues long. Germline V gene data show CDR1 as SGHAT and CDR2 as FQNNGV. V lost 4 bases and J lost 1, with 11 bases in between. The CDR3 sequence: CASSSQGLSNQPQHF. In nucleotides, the CDR3 is TGTGCCAGCAGCTCACAGGGTCTGAGCAATCAGCCCCAGCATTTT.

The chain recombines TRBV6-5 with TRBJ1-1; tentatively, D is TRBD1 (6 bases). CDR1 is MNHEY and CDR2 is SVGAGI in the germline V gene. This CDR3 contains 13 residues. Trimming took 6 bases from V and 4 from J, leaving 12 bases between them. In nucleotides, the CDR3 is TGTGCCAGCAGAGCACAGGGAAGCACTGAAGCTTTCTTT. As protein: CASRAQGSTEAFF.

The rearrangement uses TRBV19 and TRBJ1-2, with D possibly matching TRBD1 (5 bases). CDR3 length: 13 amino acids. Germline lookup yields CDR1 LNHDA and CDR2 SQIVND (reference sequence). V gave up 3 bases and J gave up 4 bases, with 9 bases separating them. In nucleotides, the CDR3 is TGTGCCAGTAGTATGGGGGGGATCTATGGCTACACCTTC. Translating it yields CASSMGGIYGYTF.

The V gene is TRBV11-2, the J gene TRBJ2-7; D is ambiguous. This CDR3 spans 15 amino acids. Trimming stripped 0 bases from V and 2 bases from J, with 11 bases between. Germline CDR1 reads SGHAT; CDR2 reads FQNNGV. CDR3 bases: TGTGCCAGCAGCTTAGACTTCGGTACTCCCTACGAGCAGTACGTC. Translation gives CASSLDFGTPYEQYV.

The chain is built from TRBV28 and TRBJ2-1; 15 bases are a match to TRBD2. CDR1 and CDR2 from the germline V gene are MDHEN and SYDVKM. V gave up 6 bases and J gave up 0 bases; unmatched junction bases: 6. This CDR3 is built from 18 residues. For the CDR3, the DNA is TGTGCCAGCAGCTCTGGACTAGCGGGAGGGAGCTCCTACAATGAGCAGTTCTTC. Translating gives CASSSGLAGGSSYNEQFF. Filled out from reference TRBV28 and TRBJ2-1, the complete variable domain reads DVKVTQSSRYLVKRTGEKVFLECVQDMDHENMFWYRQDPGLGLRLIYFSYDVKMKEKGDIPEGYSVSREKKERFSLILESASTNQTSMYLCASSSGLAGGSSYNEQFFGPGTRLTVL.

V usage is TRBV5-1 and J usage is TRBJ2-7; D is perhaps TRBD1 (6 bases). Germline V gene sequence: CDR1 SGHRS, CDR2 YFSETQ. The V gene lost 0 bases and the J gene lost 1 base, with 8 bases spanning the gap. CDR3 size: 14 residues. The CDR3 reads CASSLGRGSYEQYF. CDR3 sequence (DNA): TGCGCCAGCAGCTTGGGCAGGGGATCCTACGAGCAGTACTTC.

The V gene is TRBV21-1, the J gene TRBJ2-5; no check of the table's D call, TRBD1, against the DNA was made. TRBV21-1 is a listed pseudogene. This CDR3 region has 15 residues. Written as DNA, the CDR3 is TGTGCCAGCAGCAAAAAAGACAGGGGGCAAGAGACCCAGTACTTC. This encodes CASSKKDRGQETQYF.

V and J are TRBV4-1 and TRBJ1-1, with no clear D. The CDR3 is 14 amino acids. V was cut by 0 bases and J by 8 bases, with 13 bases left in between. Looked up from germline, CDR1 is MGHRA and CDR2 is YSYEKL. The CDR3 DNA reads as TGCGCCAGCAGCCAAGATCACGGCCGCGGAGAAGCTTTCTTT. It translates to CASSQDHGRGEAFF.

The V gene is TRBV3-1 (or the pseudogene TRBV3-2), the J gene TRBJ1-2; maybe TRBD1 (5 bases). The CDR3 covers 13 residues. Germline loops: CDR1 LGHDT, CDR2 YNNKEL (reference sequence). Trimming pared 1 base from V and 6 bases from J, leaving 9 bases between. Here the CDR3 DNA reads TGTGCCAGCAGCCAAGTTGGAGGGGATGGCTACACCTTC. Its protein is CASSQVGGDGYTF.

The V call is TRBV6-5, the J call TRBJ2-4; TRBD1 is a possible D gene (7 bases). V dropped 6 bases and J dropped 6 bases, with 15 bases sitting between them. The CDR3 sequence is 14 residues long. The germline gives CDR1 MNHEY, CDR2 SVGAGI. The CDR3 coding sequence is TGTGCCAGCAGATCGCAGGGGGGTTTAAACATTCAGTACTTC. This translates into CASRSQGGLNIQYF.

V usage is TRBV24-1 and J usage is TRBJ1-2; 11 bases map to TRBD1. With V trimmed by 3 bases and J by 0 bases, 5 bases remained unmatched. CDR3 length: 17 amino acids. From germline, CDR1 is KGHDR and CDR2 SFDVKD. The DNA of the CDR3 is TGTGCCACCAGTGATAACCGGGACAGGGGGTCTAACTATGGCTACACCTTC. Amino acid sequence: CATSDNRDRGSNYGYTF.

In its sample, this clone was seen a few times. This chain uses TRBV2 with TRBJ1-5; TRBD1 matches 7 bases. V trimming: 4 bases; J trimming: 6 bases; junction bases outside the gene matches: 6. The germline gives CDR1 SNHLY, CDR2 FYNNEI. The CDR3 runs to 14 residues. The CDR3 region is CASSGQGRGQPQHF. Written as DNA, the CDR3 is TGTGCCAGCAGTGGACAGGGAAGGGGTCAGCCCCAGCATTTT.

The chain carries TRBV2 and TRBJ1-1, with D possibly matching TRBD1 (6 bases). The CDR3 loop spans 15 amino acids. Germline CDR1 SNHLY, CDR2 FYNNEI. Trimming removed 4 bases at V and 3 bases at J, with 15 bases between. Here the CDR3 DNA reads TGTGCCAGCAGTGGGGGGGGCAGATCGGACACTGAAGCTTTCTTT. Residues: CASSGGGRSDTEAFF.